What follows are 9 T cell receptor beta chains derived from one specimen sequenced in a study of T cell clonotyping in hematopoietic cell transplantation. Method: immunoSEQ multiplex PCR; TCRdb's copy keeps in-frame clones and lacks some. The top ten hold approximately 3.9% of the sample, which has roughly 11,000 clones, 89% seen once. Sequenced: peripheral blood mononuclear cells. These receptor sequences come from a human donor who either received an allogeneic hematopoietic cell transplant for a myeloid malignancy or was a related donor (not recorded which). Some clones in this sample may be carry-over from other donors' samples.

The V and J genes are TRBV6-6 and TRBJ2-7; D unresolved. The CDR3 has 13 residues. Between the trimmed V and J ends, which lost 2 bases and 5 bases, there was a span of 10 bases. Germline assignment: CDR1 MNHNY and CDR2 SVGAGI (reference sequence). CDR3 DNA sequence: TGTGCCAGCAGTTACAGTAGGTTCAACGAGCAGTACTTC. This encodes CASSYSRFNEQYF.

J is TRBJ1-5 and V is TRBV2; 8 bases are a match to TRBD1. The V gene's germline CDR1 is SNHLY and CDR2 FYNNEI. The V gene end was trimmed by 8 bases and the J gene end by 3 bases; junction bases not matched to a gene: 9. The CDR3 loop spans 15 amino acids. CDR3 residues: CASGKTGDYNQPQHF. The CDR3, as DNA: TGTGCCAGCGGCAAGACAGGGGATTACAATCAGCCCCAGCATTTT.

The genes are TRBV5-8 and TRBJ1-1; tentative D call: TRBD1 (6 bases). This CDR3 comprises 14 residues. Germline CDR1 SGHTS, CDR2 YDEGEE. V dropped 1 base and J dropped 5 bases, with 12 bases sitting between them. The CDR3 loop is CASSLMGARTEAFF. The CDR3 DNA reads TGTGCCAGCAGCTTGATGGGGGCGAGGACTGAAGCTTTCTTT. Drawing the rest from reference TRBV5-8 and TRBJ1-1, the complete variable domain is EAGVTQSPTHLIKTRGQQATLRCSPISGHTSVYWYQQALGLGLQFLLWYDEGEERNRGNFPPRFSGRQFPNYSSELNVNALELEDSALYLCASSLMGARTEAFFGQGTRLTVV.

The chain couples TRBV4-2 to TRBJ1-1; 7 bases map to TRBD1. CDR3 length: 16 amino acids. Germline loops: CDR1 LGHNA, CDR2 YNFKEQ. V lost 1 base, J lost 1 base, and 6 bases stayed unmatched. CDR3 in amino acids: CASSQAFWTGNTEAFF. The CDR3 coding sequence is TGTGCCAGCAGCCAAGCATTCTGGACAGGGAACACTGAAGCTTTCTTT.

This clone was counted a single time. This sequence joins TRBV29-1 and TRBJ2-5, with 7 bases lining up with TRBD1. CDR3 length: 13 amino acids. CDR1 and CDR2 from the germline V gene are SQVTM and ANQGSEA. Trimming cost V 4 bases and J 2 bases; bases outside gene matches: 4. The CDR3 DNA reads as TGCAGCGTTGCAGGGGGTGGTCAAGAGACCCAGTACTTC. It codes for CSVAGGGQETQYF.

CDR3 protein: CSATQGGGYTF. The CDR3 nucleotides read TGCAGTGCGACCCAGGGGGGTGGCTACACCTTC. The chain has TRBV20-1 and TRBJ1-2; 7 positions match TRBD1. The CDR3 length is 11 residues. The germline V gene encodes CDR1 DFQATT and CDR2 SNEGSKA (reference sequence). V was clipped by 6 bases and J by 7 bases; unmatched bases: 5.

The chain joins TRBV7-9 to TRBJ2-1, with a possible D match to TRBD1 (6 bases). The CDR3 has 12 residues. V was pared by 5 bases and J by 9 bases, with 11 bases between. In germline, CDR1 is SEHNR, CDR2 FQNEAQ (reference sequence). The CDR3 protein is CASSVTQGEQFF. In DNA, the CDR3 is TGTGCCAGCAGCGTAACACAGGGTGAGCAGTTCTTC.

This rearrangement joins TRBV7-9 to TRBJ2-7; D is possibly TRBD1 (6 bases). The germline gives CDR1 SEHNR, CDR2 FQNEAQ (reference sequence). The CDR3 loop spans 14 amino acids. V lost 5 bases, J lost 2 bases, and 13 bases lay in between. CDR3 sequence: CASSKLTGPYEQYF. The CDR3 nucleotides are TGTGCCAGCAGCAAACTGACAGGTCCCTACGAGCAGTACTTC. Based on the CDR3 plus reference TRBV7-9 and TRBJ2-7, the full variable domain is DTGVSQNPRHKITKRGQNVTFRCDPISEHNRLYWYRQTLGQGPEFLTYFQNEAQLEKSRLLSDRFSAERPKGSFSTLEIQRTEQGDSAMYLCASSKLTGPYEQYFGPGTRLTVT.

The gene calls are TRBV29-1 and TRBJ2-1; D is possibly TRBD2 (6 bases). The germline V gene has CDR1 SQVTM and CDR2 ANQGSEA. The CDR3 length is 12 residues. The V and J ends lost 7 bases and 6 bases respectively, with 13 bases between them. CDR3: CSAGSLRNEQFF. In DNA, the CDR3 is TGCAGCGCCGGGAGCCTACGCAATGAGCAGTTCTTC.